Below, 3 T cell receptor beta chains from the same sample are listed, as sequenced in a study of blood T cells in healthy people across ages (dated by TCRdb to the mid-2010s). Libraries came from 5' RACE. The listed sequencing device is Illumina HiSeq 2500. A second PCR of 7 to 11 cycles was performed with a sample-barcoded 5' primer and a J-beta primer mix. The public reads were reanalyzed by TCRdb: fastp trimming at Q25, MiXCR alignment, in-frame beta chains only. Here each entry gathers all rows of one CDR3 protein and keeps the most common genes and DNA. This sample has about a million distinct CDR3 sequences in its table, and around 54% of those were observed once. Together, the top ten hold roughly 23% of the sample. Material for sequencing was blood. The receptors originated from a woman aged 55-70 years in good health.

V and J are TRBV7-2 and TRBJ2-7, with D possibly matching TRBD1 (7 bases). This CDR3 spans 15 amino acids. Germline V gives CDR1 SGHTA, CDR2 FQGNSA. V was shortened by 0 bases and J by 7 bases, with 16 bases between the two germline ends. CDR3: CASSLAAGGLNEQYF. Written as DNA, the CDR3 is TGTGCCAGCAGCTTAGCGGCAGGGGGGTTAAATGAGCAGTACTTC.

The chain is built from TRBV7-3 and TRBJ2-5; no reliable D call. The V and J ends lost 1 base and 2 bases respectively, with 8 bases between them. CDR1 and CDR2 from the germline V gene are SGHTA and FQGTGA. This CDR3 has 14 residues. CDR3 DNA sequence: TGTGCCAGCAGCTTAAATCCAGCTCAAGAGACCCAGTACTTC. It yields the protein CASSLNPAQETQYF.

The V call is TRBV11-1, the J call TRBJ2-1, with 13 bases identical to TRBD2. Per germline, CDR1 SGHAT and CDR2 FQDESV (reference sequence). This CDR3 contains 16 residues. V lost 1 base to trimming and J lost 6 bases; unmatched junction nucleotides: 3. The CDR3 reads CASSLETSGRFNEQFF. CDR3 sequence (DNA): TGTGCCAGCAGCTTAGAGACTAGCGGGAGGTTCAATGAGCAGTTCTTC.